Below, 14 T cell receptor beta chains from the same sample are listed, as sequenced in a study of T cell responses to AZD1222 COVID-19 vaccine. Produced via immunoSEQ multiplex PCR; TCRdb's table is partial and in-frame only. The sample consists of about 35,000 clones, 86% of them appearing once. The material was peripheral blood, obtained 28 days after the second AZD1222 dose. The receptors stem from an adult who received the AZD1222 COVID-19 vaccine.

J is TRBJ2-1 and V is TRBV5-1; 9 bases align to TRBD2. Germline assignment: CDR1 SGHRS and CDR2 YFSETQ. This CDR3 spans 15 amino acids. The junction had 2 bases not matched to a gene; V was cut back by 0 bases and J by 4 bases. The CDR3 DNA follows: TGCGCCAGCAGCTTGGGCACTAGCGGGTACAATGAGCAGTTCTTC. It encodes CASSLGTSGYNEQFF.

CDR3 nucleotide sequence: TGCGCCAGCAGTGAGTCGCCGGGGCAAGAGACCCAGTACTTC. Encoded protein: CASSESPGQETQYF. V usage is TRBV10-1 and J usage is TRBJ2-5; D may be TRBD2 (5 bases). CDR1 is WNHNN, CDR2 SYGVQD, per germline (reference sequence). The length of the CDR3 is 14 residues. V lost 0 bases, J lost 2 bases, and 7 bases lay in between.

The V call is TRBV5-1, the J call TRBJ1-3; D is unresolved. CDR3 length: 17 amino acids. The germline V gene has CDR1 SGHRS and CDR2 YFSETQ. Trimming removed 0 bases from V and 0 bases from J, with 13 bases in between. In DNA form, the CDR3 reads TGCGCCAGCAGCTTGGGAGGAGTCGGGTACTCTGGAAACACCATATATTTT. Amino acid sequence: CASSLGGVGYSGNTIYF.

The CDR3 sequence is CASSRELNTEAFF. CDR3 nucleotides: TGCGCCAGCAGCCGGGAACTGAACACTGAAGCTTTCTTT. The rearrangement uses TRBV5-1 and TRBJ1-1; unclear D gene. CDR1 is SGHRS, CDR2 YFSETQ, per germline. Trimming cost V 4 bases and J 0 bases, with 7 bases left between them. The CDR3 runs to 13 residues.

CDR3 sequence reads: CASSQVGGNTGELFF. CDR3 sequence (DNA): TGTGCCAGCAGCCAAGTCGGAGGGAACACCGGGGAGCTGTTTTTT. The rearrangement uses TRBV4-2 and TRBJ2-2; tentatively, D is TRBD2 (5 bases). With 1 base removed from V and 1 base from J, the gap between germline ends came to 7 bases. Germline CDR1 LGHNA, CDR2 YNFKEQ. The CDR3 totals 15 residues.

This chain uses TRBV5-1 with TRBJ2-5, with TRBD1 identical over 7 bases. From germline, CDR1 is SGHRS and CDR2 YFSETQ. There are 14 residues in the CDR3. V trimming: 4 bases; J trimming: 5 bases; junction bases outside the gene matches: 8. CDR3 amino acids: CASSPGQVDETQYF. CDR3 bases: TGCGCCAGCAGCCCAGGACAGGTTGATGAGACCCAGTACTTC.

V is TRBV10-2 and J is TRBJ1-2, with D tentatively TRBD1 (5 bases). The V gene lost 4 bases and the J gene lost 8 bases, with 11 bases spanning the gap. This CDR3 is built from 12 residues. The germline V gene has CDR1 WSHSY and CDR2 SAAADI. The CDR3 reads CASSARGEGYTF. In DNA form, the CDR3 reads TGCGCCAGCAGTGCTCGGGGGGAGGGCTACACCTTC.

This chain uses TRBV7-2 with TRBJ1-2; D uncertain. Germline CDR1 and CDR2: SGHTA and FQGNSA. This CDR3 comprises 14 residues. V shed 1 base and J shed 2 bases, with 8 bases lying between them. CDR3 loop: CASSLVGDNYGYTF. As DNA, the CDR3 is TGTGCCAGCAGCTTAGTAGGCGACAACTATGGCTACACCTTC.

The chain uses TRBV6-1 and TRBJ2-1; D is possibly TRBD2 (5 bases). Trimming left V 3 bases short and J 2 bases short, with 11 bases between. The CDR3 is made up of 15 amino acids. CDR1 is MNHNS, CDR2 SASEGT, per germline. This chain's CDR3 is CASSESRATYNEQFF. The CDR3 DNA reads TGTGCCAGCAGTGAGTCGAGGGCTACCTACAATGAGCAGTTCTTC.

The CDR3, as DNA: TGCGCCACCCTATCCCTTACTAGCGCCTCCTACGAGCAGTACTTC. This gives the protein CATLSLTSASYEQYF. The chain is built from TRBV10-2 and TRBJ2-7; 7 bases align to TRBD2. This CDR3 has 15 residues. In germline, CDR1 is WSHSY, CDR2 SAAADI. V dropped 10 bases and J dropped 0; count of bases not matched to a gene: 12.

Remarks on this clone: Distinct nucleotide sequences in the sample also encode this CDR3. The chain's CDR3 is CSVVSGGNQPQHF. As DNA, the CDR3 is TGCAGCGTTGTTTCAGGGGGCAATCAGCCCCAGCATTTT. The V call is TRBV29-1, the J call TRBJ1-5, with a weak D call TRBD1 (6 bases). Trimming left V 4 bases short and J 2 bases short, with 9 bases between. CDR1 is SQVTM, CDR2 ANQGSEA, per germline. The CDR3 sequence is 13 residues long.

V is TRBV24-1 and J is TRBJ2-7, with a tentative D call TRBD1 (5 bases). V lost 4 bases, J lost 4 bases, and 7 bases lay in between. Per germline, CDR1 KGHDR and CDR2 SFDVKD. The CDR3 sequence is 12 residues long. This CDR3 reads CATSDQGYEQYF. CDR3 nucleotide sequence: TGTGCCACCAGTGACCAGGGTTACGAGCAGTACTTC.

The gene calls are TRBV19 and TRBJ1-1; D perhaps matches TRBD1 (5 bases). This CDR3 has 13 amino acids. Trimming pared 5 bases from V and 5 bases from J, leaving 12 bases between. Germline assignment: CDR1 LNHDA and CDR2 SQIVND (reference sequence). This chain's CDR3 is CASSAGLWTEAFF. CDR3 DNA: TGTGCCAGTAGTGCAGGGCTGTGGACTGAAGCTTTCTTT.

This clone turned up a few times. The chain has TRBV7-3 and TRBJ2-3, with D possibly matching TRBD2 (5 bases). V was shortened by 1 base and J by 7 bases, with 15 bases between the two germline ends. The CDR3 extends over 15 amino acids. Germline V gene lookup returns CDR1 SGHTA and CDR2 FQGTGA. CDR3 amino acids: CASSLSGGPSHTQYF. CDR3 nucleotides: TGTGCCAGCAGCTTAAGCGGAGGACCCTCACATACGCAGTATTTT.